These T cell receptor beta chains were read from a single sample in a study of T cells expressing NK-cell markers. From its re-call of the 5' RACE reads, TCRdb lists each CDR3 protein once, without DNA. The sample yields about 400,000 distinct CDR3 sequences, of which the top ten take up about 10%. Source material: blood T cells: a sorted CD56 or NKG2C T cell subset, CD4+ or CD8+ T cells, or bulk PBMC T cells (not recorded which). Receptor source: a woman aged 45-59 years in good health. CDR3s include the opening cysteine and the closing phenylalanine or tryptophan.

CASSLGQMARTALEQYF	TRBV12-3/TRBV12-4	TRBJ2-7
CASSSDNKEYF	TRBV2	TRBJ2-3
CATSRPSDIGNEQFF	TRBV15	TRBJ2-1
CASSQGGASSYNEQFF	TRBV3-1	TRBJ2-1
CASSYDRGQGSPLHF	TRBV5-1	TRBJ1-6
CASSQGLAGVYEQYF	TRBV7-9	TRBJ2-7
CASTGTGVVDTQYF	TRBV10-2	TRBJ2-3
CATGKKETQYF	TRBV12-3/TRBV12-4	TRBJ2-5
CASSQTQSGGREQFF	TRBV3-1	TRBJ2-1
CSVVPGRQTTDTQYF	TRBV29-1	TRBJ2-3
CASSLGAGFTDTQYF	TRBV11-2	TRBJ2-3
CASSLGPDSNQPQHF	TRBV5-1	TRBJ1-5
CASSWGGVGVDEQFF	TRBV5-6	TRBJ2-1
CASSGPHNEQFF	TRBV2	TRBJ2-1